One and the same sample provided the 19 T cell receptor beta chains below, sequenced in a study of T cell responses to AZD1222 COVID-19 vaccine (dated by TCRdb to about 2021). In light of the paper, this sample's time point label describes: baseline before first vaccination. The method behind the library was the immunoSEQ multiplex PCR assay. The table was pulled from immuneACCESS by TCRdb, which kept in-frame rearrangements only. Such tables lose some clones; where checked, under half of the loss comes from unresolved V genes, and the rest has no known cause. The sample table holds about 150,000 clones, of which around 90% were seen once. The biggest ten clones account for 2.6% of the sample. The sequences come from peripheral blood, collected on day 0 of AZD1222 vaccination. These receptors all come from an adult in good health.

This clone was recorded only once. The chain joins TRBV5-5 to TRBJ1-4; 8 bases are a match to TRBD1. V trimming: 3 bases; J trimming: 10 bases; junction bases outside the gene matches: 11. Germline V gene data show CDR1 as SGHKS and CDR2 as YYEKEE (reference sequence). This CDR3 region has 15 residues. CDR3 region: CASSSLTGEAGKLFF. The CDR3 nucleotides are TGTGCCAGCAGCTCCTTGACAGGGGAAGCGGGAAAACTGTTTTTT.

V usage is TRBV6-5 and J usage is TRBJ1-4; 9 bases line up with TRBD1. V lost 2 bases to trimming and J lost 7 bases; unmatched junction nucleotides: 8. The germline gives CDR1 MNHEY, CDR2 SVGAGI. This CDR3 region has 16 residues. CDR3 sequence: CASSYRSGTGPEKLFF. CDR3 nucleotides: TGTGCCAGCAGTTACCGGTCCGGGACAGGGCCTGAAAAACTGTTTTTT.

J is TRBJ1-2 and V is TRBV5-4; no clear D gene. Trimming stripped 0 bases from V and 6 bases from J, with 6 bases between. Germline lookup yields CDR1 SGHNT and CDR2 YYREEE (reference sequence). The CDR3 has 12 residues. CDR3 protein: CASSLARDGYTF. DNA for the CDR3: TGTGCCAGCAGCTTGGCCCGCGATGGCTACACCTTC.

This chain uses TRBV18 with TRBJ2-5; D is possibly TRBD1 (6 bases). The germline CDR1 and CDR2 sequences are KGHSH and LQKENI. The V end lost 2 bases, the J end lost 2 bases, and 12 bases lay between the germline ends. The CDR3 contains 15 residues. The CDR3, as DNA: TGTGCCAGCTCACCAGGATACGGACAGCAAGAGACCCAGTACTTC. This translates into CASSPGYGQQETQYF.

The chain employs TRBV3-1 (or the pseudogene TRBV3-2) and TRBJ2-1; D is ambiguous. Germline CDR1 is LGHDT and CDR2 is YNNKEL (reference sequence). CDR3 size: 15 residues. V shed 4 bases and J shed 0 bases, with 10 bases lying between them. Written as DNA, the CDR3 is TGTGCCAGCAGCCCTTTTGTAAGCTCCTACAATGAGCAGTTCTTC. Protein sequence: CASSPFVSSYNEQFF.

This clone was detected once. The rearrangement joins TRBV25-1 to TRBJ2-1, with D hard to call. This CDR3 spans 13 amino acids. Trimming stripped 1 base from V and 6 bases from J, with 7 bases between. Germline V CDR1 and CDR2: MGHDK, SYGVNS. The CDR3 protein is CASSELSSNEQFF. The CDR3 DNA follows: TGTGCCAGCAGTGAATTGTCTAGCAATGAGCAGTTCTTC. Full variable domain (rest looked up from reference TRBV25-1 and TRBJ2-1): EADIYQTPRYLVIGTGKKITLECSQTMGHDKMYWYQQDPGMELHLIHYSYGVNSTEKGDLSSESTVSRIRTEHFPLTLESARPSHTSQYLCASSELSSNEQFFGPGTRLTVL.

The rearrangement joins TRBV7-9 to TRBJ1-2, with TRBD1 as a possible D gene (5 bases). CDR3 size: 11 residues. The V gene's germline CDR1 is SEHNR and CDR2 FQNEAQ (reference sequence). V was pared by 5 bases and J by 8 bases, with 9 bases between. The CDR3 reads CASSGGEGYTF. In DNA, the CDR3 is TGTGCCAGCAGCGGGGGAGAGGGCTACACCTTC.

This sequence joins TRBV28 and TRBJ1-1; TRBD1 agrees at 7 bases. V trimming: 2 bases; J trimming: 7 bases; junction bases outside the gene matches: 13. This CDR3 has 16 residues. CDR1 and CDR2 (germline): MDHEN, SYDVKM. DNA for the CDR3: TGTGCCAGCAGTTTAGGGGGTAGGATGTCAGGGGGTGAAGCTTTCTTT. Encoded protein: CASSLGGRMSGGEAFF.

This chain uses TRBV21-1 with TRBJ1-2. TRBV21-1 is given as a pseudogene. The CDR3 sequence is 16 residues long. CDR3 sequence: CASSKVKAETNYGYTF. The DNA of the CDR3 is TGTGCCAGCAGCAAAGTCAAGGCAGAAACTAACTATGGCTACACCTTC.

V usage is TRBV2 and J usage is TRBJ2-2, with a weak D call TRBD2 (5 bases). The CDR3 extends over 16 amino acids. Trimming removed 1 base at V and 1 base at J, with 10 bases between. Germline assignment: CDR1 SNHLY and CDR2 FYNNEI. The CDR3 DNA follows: TGTGCCAGCAGTGAAGTAGGGAGCCGGAACACCGGGGAGCTGTTTTTT. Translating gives CASSEVGSRNTGELFF.

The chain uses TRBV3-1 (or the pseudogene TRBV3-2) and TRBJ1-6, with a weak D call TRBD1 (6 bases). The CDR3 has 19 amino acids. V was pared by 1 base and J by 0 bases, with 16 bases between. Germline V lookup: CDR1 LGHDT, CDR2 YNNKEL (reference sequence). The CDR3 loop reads CASSQGSTGFSSYNSPLHF. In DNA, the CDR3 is TGTGCCAGCAGCCAAGGATCGACAGGCTTTAGCTCCTATAATTCACCCCTCCACTTT.

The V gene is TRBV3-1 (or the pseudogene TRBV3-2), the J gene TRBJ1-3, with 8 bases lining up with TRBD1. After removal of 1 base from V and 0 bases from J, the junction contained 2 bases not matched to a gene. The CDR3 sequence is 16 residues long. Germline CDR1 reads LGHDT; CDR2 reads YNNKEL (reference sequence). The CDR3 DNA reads TGTGCCAGCAGCCAAGGACAGGGGAGCTCTGGAAACACCATATATTTT. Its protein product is CASSQGQGSSGNTIYF.

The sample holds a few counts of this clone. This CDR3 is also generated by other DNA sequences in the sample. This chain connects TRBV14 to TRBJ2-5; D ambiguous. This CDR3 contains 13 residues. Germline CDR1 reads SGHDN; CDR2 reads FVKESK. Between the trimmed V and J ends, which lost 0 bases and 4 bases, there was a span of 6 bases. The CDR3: CASSQDLRETQYF. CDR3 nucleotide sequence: TGTGCCAGCAGCCAAGATCTTCGAGAGACCCAGTACTTC.

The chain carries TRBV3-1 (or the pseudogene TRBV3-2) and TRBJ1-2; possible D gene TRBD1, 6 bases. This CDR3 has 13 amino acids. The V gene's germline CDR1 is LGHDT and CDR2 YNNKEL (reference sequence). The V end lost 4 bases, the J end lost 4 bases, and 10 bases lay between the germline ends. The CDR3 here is CASSPRQAYGYTF. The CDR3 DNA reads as TGTGCCAGCAGCCCACGACAGGCCTATGGCTACACCTTC.

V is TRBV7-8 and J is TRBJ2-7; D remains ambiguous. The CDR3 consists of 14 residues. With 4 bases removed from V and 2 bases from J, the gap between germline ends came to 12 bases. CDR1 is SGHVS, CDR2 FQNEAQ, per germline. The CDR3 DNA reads TGTGCCAGCAGCTCCCTCTCAATGACCTACGAGCAGTACTTC. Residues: CASSSLSMTYEQYF.

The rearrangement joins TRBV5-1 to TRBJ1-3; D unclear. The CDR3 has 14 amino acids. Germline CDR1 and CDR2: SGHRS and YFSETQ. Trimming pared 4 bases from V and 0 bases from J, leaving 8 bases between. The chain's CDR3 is CASSPDFSGNTIYF. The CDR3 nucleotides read TGCGCCAGCAGCCCGGACTTCTCTGGAAACACCATATATTTT.

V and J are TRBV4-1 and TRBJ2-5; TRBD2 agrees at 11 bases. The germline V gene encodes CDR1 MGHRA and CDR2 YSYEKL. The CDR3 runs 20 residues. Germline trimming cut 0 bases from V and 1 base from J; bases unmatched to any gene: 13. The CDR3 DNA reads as TGCGCCAGCAGCCAAGATAGAGGAGCTAGCGGGAGGAGTCGCCAAGAGACCCAGTACTTC. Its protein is CASSQDRGASGRSRQETQYF.

The CDR3 DNA follows: TGTGCCAGCATTTCGGGACTCATAAATTCACCCCTCCACTTT. This sequence encodes CASISGLINSPLHF. The V call is TRBV28, the J call TRBJ1-6, with a tentative D call TRBD1 (5 bases). This CDR3 is built from 14 residues. The ends were cut back, 7 bases at V and 7 bases at J, with 14 bases in the middle. CDR1 and CDR2 from the germline V gene are MDHEN and SYDVKM.

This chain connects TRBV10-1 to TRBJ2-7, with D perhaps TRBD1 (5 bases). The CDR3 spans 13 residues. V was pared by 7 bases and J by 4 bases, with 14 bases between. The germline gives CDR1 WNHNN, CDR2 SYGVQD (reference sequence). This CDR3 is CASNGQGSYEQYF. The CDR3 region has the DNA TGCGCCAGCAACGGGCAGGGATCGTACGAGCAGTACTTC.